The TCR beta chain described here comes from a study of blood T cell repertoires in COVID-19. The wider study: The United States, Italy and Spain provided the acute and convalescent COVID-19 samples. From T cells, B-cell-depleted T cells, or PBMCs came the material, which was cDNA or gDNA.

Data came from immunoSEQ multiplex PCR; TCRdb stores just in-frame clones and leaves some out. The data hold about 210,000 clones, with 82% observed a single time. Seattle patient enrollment occurred during active infection, with longitudinal follow-up thereafter. Trimming removed 7 bases from V and 6 bases from J; junction bases left unmatched: 5. Per the germline V gene, CDR1 is SNHLY and CDR2 is FYNNEI. The CDR3 loop spans 12 amino acids. The V and J genes are TRBV2 and TRBJ1-2, with 7 bases aligning to TRBD1. This receptor was obtained from a woman in her sixties or seventies with COVID-19, enrolled during active disease. Sequencing was done on a sample of peripheral blood. For the CDR3, the DNA is TGTGCCAGCAACAGGGGATGGAATGGCTACACCTTC. Its translation: CASNRGWNGYTF.